Listed below are T cell receptor beta chains from one sample, sequenced in a study of blood T cell repertoires in COVID-19. Clones were sequenced by immunoSEQ multiplex PCR, and TCRdb holds only the in-frame ones, with some missing. The sample holds about 89,000 clones, about 83% seen once. The sequenced sample consisted of peripheral blood. The source is a man aged 70-80 years with COVID-19, enrolled during active disease. Both conserved end residues are part of each CDR3. A D gene is named only where the DNA matches it firmly. Some rows mark clone size as missing; the rest say once, few, many or name a class of expanded clone.

v_gene	d_gene	abundance	j_gene	CDR3aa	CDR3nt
TRBV6-1	.	.	TRBJ1-6	CASSEARYSYNSPLHF	TGTGCCAGCAGTGAAGCGCGTTACAGCTATAATTCACCCCTCCACTTT
TRBV7-3	TRBD1	few	TRBJ1-6	CASSREGGSGTVNSPLHF	TGTGCCAGCAGCCGTGAAGGGGGATCCGGGACAGTAAATTCACCCCTCCACTTT
TRBV7-9	.	many	TRBJ1-6	CASSNRDWEPLHF	TGTGCCAGCAGCAACCGGGACTGGGAACCCCTCCACTTT
TRBV5-5	.	many	TRBJ2-7	CASSCPGQGTSGCSYEQYF	TGTGCCAGCAGCTGCCCGGGACAGGGGACTAGCGGCTGCTCCTACGAGCAGTACTTC
TRBV19	TRBD2	.	TRBJ2-7	CASSPKRGTSINEQYF	TGTGCCAGTAGTCCCAAGCGGGGGACTAGCATCAACGAGCAGTACTTC
TRBV13	.	once	TRBJ2-3	CASSFSGADTQYF	TGTGCCAGCAGCTTCTCAGGGGCAGATACGCAGTATTTT
TRBV7-8	.	.	TRBJ1-3	CASSLDGASGNTIYF	TGTGCCAGCAGCTTAGACGGAGCATCTGGAAACACCATATATTTT
TRBV3-1/TRBV3-2	TRBD1	.	TRBJ1-5	CASSLGQGSNQPQHF	TGTGCCAGCAGCCTTGGACAGGGAAGCAATCAGCCCCAGCATTTT
TRBV27	.	.	TRBJ2-7	CASSSRGTSGGRSYEQYF	TGTGCCAGCAGTTCCCGGGGGACCTCGGGCGGAAGGTCCTACGAGCAGTACTTC
TRBV5-6	.	many	TRBJ2-7	CASSSPPRGGNEQYF	TGTGCCAGCAGCTCCCCACCTCGGGGTGGGAACGAGCAGTACTTC
TRBV6-2/TRBV6-3	TRBD2	.	TRBJ2-7	CASSPGGSGRGYEQYF	TGTGCCAGCAGTCCCGGGGGTAGCGGGAGAGGCTACGAGCAGTACTTC
TRBV6-2/TRBV6-3	.	.	TRBJ1-1	CASSVQGPTEAFF	TGTGCCAGCAGTGTACAGGGTCCCACTGAAGCTTTCTTT
TRBV19	TRBD2	.	TRBJ2-1	CASSSRPLAGGYNEQFF	TGTGCCAGTAGTTCCCGACCACTAGCGGGGGGGTACAATGAGCAGTTCTTC
TRBV7-6	.	.	TRBJ2-5	CASSLADYYQETQYF	TGTGCCAGCAGCTTAGCCGACTATTACCAAGAGACCCAGTACTTC
TRBV5-1	.	.	TRBJ2-1	CASSLYGGGDEQFF	TGCGCCAGCAGCTTGTACGGGGGTGGAGATGAGCAGTTCTTC
TRBV5-4	.	.	TRBJ2-5	CASSLDREAQETQYF	TGTGCCAGCAGCTTGGACAGGGAAGCACAAGAGACCCAGTACTTC
TRBV28	TRBD1	few	TRBJ1-2	CASSPMEGQGRNGYTF	TGTGCCAGCAGTCCGATGGAAGGACAGGGGCGGAATGGCTACACCTTC